This T cell receptor (beta chain) was identified during a study of blood T cell repertoires in COVID-19. Authors' processing steps: For nucleated cells, counts were estimated from reference gene primer amplification. Profiled with immunoSEQ multiplex PCR; TCRdb holds only in-frame clones, not every one. V and J calls and clone size are copied from that table; D and trimming were computed from the DNA. Altogether some 250,000 clones are present, about 68% being singletons, with the ten largest covering about 3.5%. J gave up 0 bases and V 4 bases, and 9 bases lay outside the gene matches. The length of the CDR3 is 17 residues. Germline V gives CDR1 LGHDT, CDR2 YNNKEL (reference sequence).

The chain combines TRBV3-1 (or the pseudogene TRBV3-2) with TRBJ1-2, with 9 bases that match TRBD1. The receptor comes from a woman older than 75 with acute or convalescent COVID-19. The sequenced sample was peripheral blood. This CDR3 is CASSLGTGTSTNYGYTF. The DNA of the CDR3 is TGTGCCAGCAGCCTCGGGACAGGGACTTCGACTAACTATGGCTACACCTTC.